A single sample gave rise to the 8 T cell receptor beta chains below, sequenced in a study of cytomegalovirus exposure and HLA in healthy donors. The study ran its PCR with 60 Vbeta and 13 Jbeta primers. Libraries were prepared by immunoSEQ multiplex PCR; TCRdb keeps only in-frame clonotypes and omits some of them. This table holds 75,000 to 80,000 clones. The material sequenced was PBMCs. The receptor source for this set is a man between 18 and 35 years old in good health and CMV-seropositive.

The chain couples TRBV6-1 to TRBJ1-2; 9 bases match TRBD1. This CDR3 region has 13 residues. With V trimmed by 9 bases and J by 5 bases, 7 bases remained unmatched. Germline CDR1 is MNHNS and CDR2 is SASEGT. In DNA form, the CDR3 reads TGTGCCAGTGGAACCGGGACAGGGTATGGCTACACCTTC. This encodes CASGTGTGYGYTF.

The V gene is TRBV5-6, the J gene TRBJ1-1, with D possibly matching TRBD1 (5 bases). V lost 3 bases to trimming and J lost 5 bases, with 8 bases between them. Per the germline V gene, CDR1 is SGHDT and CDR2 is YYEEEE. This CDR3 spans 12 amino acids. The CDR3 spells CASSSRGTEAFF. The CDR3 nucleotides are TGTGCCAGCAGCTCACGGGGGACTGAAGCTTTCTTT. The variable domain in full, with the rest retrieved from reference TRBV5-6 and TRBJ1-1, is DAGVTQSPTHLIKTRGQQVTLRCSPKSGHDTVSWYQQALGQGPQFIFQYYEEEERQRGNFPDRFSGHQFPNYSSELNVNALLLGDSALYLCASSSRGTEAFFGQGTRLTVV.

The V call is TRBV2, the J call TRBJ2-1; 12 bases align to TRBD2. The CDR3 totals 18 residues. Germline assignment: CDR1 SNHLY and CDR2 FYNNEI. Trimming removed 4 bases from V and 1 base from J; junction bases left unmatched: 8. CDR3 protein: CASSGRTSGIGSYNEQFF. The CDR3, as DNA: TGTGCCAGCAGTGGTAGGACTAGCGGGATAGGATCCTACAATGAGCAGTTCTTC.

The chain combines TRBV5-1 with TRBJ2-7; 7 bases are a match to TRBD1. After removal of 4 bases from V and 4 bases from J, the junction contained 5 bases not matched to a gene. This CDR3 contains 13 residues. Germline values: CDR1 SGHRS, CDR2 YFSETQ. The CDR3 protein is CASSPGTAYEQYF. The CDR3 nucleotides are TGCGCCAGCAGCCCCGGGACAGCATACGAGCAGTACTTC.

With respect to this clone: Germline and junction disagree at one end, which may indicate a read error. The CDR3 bases are TGTGCCAGCTCAGCCGGACAGAACTATGGCTGCACCTTC. This sequence encodes CASSAGQNYGCTF. The rearrangement links TRBV18 to TRBJ1-2; perhaps TRBD1 as D (6 bases). CDR1 and CDR2 (germline): KGHSH, LQKENI. This CDR3 is 13 amino acids long.

The chain uses TRBV5-6 and TRBJ2-1, with TRBD2 identical over 8 bases. Germline V lookup: CDR1 SGHDT, CDR2 YYEEEE. The CDR3 consists of 17 residues. The V and J ends lost 4 bases and 10 bases, in that order; junction bases with no gene match: 19. CDR3 protein: CASSPLRAGGPSGEQFF. CDR3 coding DNA: TGTGCCAGCAGCCCTCTACGGGCGGGAGGCCCCTCGGGAGAGCAGTTCTTC.

V usage is TRBV28 and J usage is TRBJ1-5; maybe TRBD1 (5 bases). This CDR3 region has 15 residues. CDR1 and CDR2 (germline): MDHEN, SYDVKM. Trimming cost V 2 bases and J 3 bases, with 11 bases left between them. The DNA of the CDR3 is TGTGCCAGCAGTTTAGGGGCAGGGATCAATCAGCCCCAGCATTTT. This gives the protein CASSLGAGINQPQHF. Full variable domain (remainder filled in from reference TRBV28 and TRBJ1-5): DVKVTQSSRYLVKRTGEKVFLECVQDMDHENMFWYRQDPGLGLRLIYFSYDVKMKEKGDIPEGYSVSREKKERFSLILESASTNQTSMYLCASSLGAGINQPQHFGDGTRLSIL.

The J gene is TRBJ2-3, the V gene TRBV11-2; 8 bases line up with TRBD2. The CDR3 extends over 15 amino acids. Germline lookup yields CDR1 SGHAT and CDR2 FQNNGV. After removal of 3 bases from V and 6 bases from J, the junction contained 8 bases not matched to a gene. The DNA of the CDR3 is TGTGCCAGCAGCTTCCTACCGGGACTAGGGGATACGCAGTATTTT. Its protein is CASSFLPGLGDTQYF.